What follows are 20 T cell receptor beta chains derived from one specimen sequenced in a study of blood T cell repertoires in COVID-19. The data were produced by immunoSEQ multiplex PCR, yet TCRdb's version contains in-frame clones alone and is incomplete. The profile covers about 69,000 clones, with more than 75% appearing a single time and 40% to 50% taken by the ten largest. The sample comprised peripheral blood. Receptors were obtained from a human donor in a cohort sampled during active COVID-19.

The chain uses TRBV28 and TRBJ2-1; perhaps TRBD1 as D (5 bases). Germline V lookup: CDR1 MDHEN, CDR2 SYDVKM. The CDR3 spans 14 residues. The V end lost 10 bases, the J end lost 6 bases, and 19 bases lay between the germline ends. The CDR3 DNA follows: TGTGCCACCAAAACGGCTGCCAGGGCCAATGAGCAGTTCTTC. This codes for CATKTAARANEQFF.

Worth noting for this clone: The sample carries other DNA sequences with the same CDR3. This sequence joins TRBV30 and TRBJ1-5; 7 bases are shared with TRBD1. Germline-derived CDR1 and CDR2 are GTSNPN and SVGIG (reference sequence). V shed 2 bases, J shed 5 bases, and the junction held 3 bases outside the gene matches. This CDR3 is built from 13 residues. In nucleotides, the CDR3 is TGTGCCTGGAGTCGACAGGGTGATCAGCCCCAGCATTTT. Its protein product is CAWSRQGDQPQHF.

This clone was found many times. This chain joins TRBV3-1 (or the pseudogene TRBV3-2) and TRBJ2-7; 7 bases are a match to TRBD1. Trimming removed 4 bases from V and 6 bases from J; junction bases left unmatched: 6. Germline-derived CDR1 and CDR2 are LGHDT and YNNKEL (reference sequence). This CDR3 is 13 amino acids long. The CDR3 DNA reads TGTGCCAGCAGCCTGACAGGGCTGGGCGAGCAGTACTTC. Residues: CASSLTGLGEQYF.

This clone was found a few times. V is TRBV3-1 (or the pseudogene TRBV3-2) and J is TRBJ2-5; 15 nucleotides line up with TRBD2. The length of the CDR3 is 15 residues. Germline V gives CDR1 LGHDT, CDR2 YNNKEL (reference sequence). Trimming took 8 bases from V and 6 from J; bases not matched to a gene: 7. CDR3 in amino acids: CASQRTSGGAQTQYF. The DNA of the CDR3 is TGTGCCAGCCAACGGACTAGCGGGGGGGCTCAGACCCAGTACTTC.

A few counts support this clone. This chain links TRBV13 with TRBJ2-3; D perhaps matches TRBD2 (6 bases). This CDR3 has 13 residues. Germline CDR1 PRHDT, CDR2 FYEKMQ (reference sequence). Trimming removed 4 bases at V and 9 bases at J, with 14 bases between. CDR3 sequence (DNA): TGTGCCAGCAGCTCACTAGGGGACTTCACGCAGTATTTT. Translation: CASSSLGDFTQYF.

This clone came up a few times. This chain joins TRBV5-1 and TRBJ2-3; D is uncertain. The CDR3 sequence is 15 residues long. The V gene lost 5 bases and the J gene lost 0 bases, with 13 bases spanning the gap. Germline values: CDR1 SGHRS, CDR2 YFSETQ. Here the CDR3 DNA reads TGCGCCAGCAGTGAGACCAGGCACAGCACAGATACGCAGTATTTT. This gives the protein CASSETRHSTDTQYF. The full variable domain, in which reference TRBV5-1 and TRBJ2-3 provide the parts outside the CDR3, is KAGVTQTPRYLIKTRGQQVTLSCSPISGHRSVSWYQQTPGQGLQFLFEYFSETQRNKGNFPGRFSGRQFSNSRSEMNVSTLELGDSALYLCASSETRHSTDTQYFGPGTRLTVL.

This chain uses TRBV27 with TRBJ1-1, with 7 bases that match TRBD1. The CDR3 spans 17 residues. Germline assignment: CDR1 MNHEY and CDR2 SMNVEV (reference sequence). V lost 2 bases, J lost 0 bases, and 9 bases stayed unmatched. CDR3 bases: TGTGCCAGCAGTTTACCCCGCCAGGGGGAACTGAACACTGAAGCTTTCTTT. Amino acids: CASSLPRQGELNTEAFF.

The chain carries TRBV27 and TRBJ2-1; TRBD2 matches at 9 bases. This CDR3 spans 16 amino acids. From germline, CDR1 is MNHEY and CDR2 SMNVEV (reference sequence). Germline trimming cut 3 bases from V and 8 bases from J; bases unmatched to any gene: 11. The CDR3 spells CASSLGTSSVWYEQFF. CDR3 coding DNA: TGTGCCAGCAGTTTGGGGACTAGCTCGGTTTGGTATGAGCAGTTCTTC.

This chain links TRBV10-3 with TRBJ1-2, with 9 bases that match TRBD1. The V segment lost 2 bases and the J segment 1 base; nucleotides outside the gene matches: 2. The CDR3 length is 15 residues. CDR1 is ENHRY and CDR2 is SYGVKD in the germline V gene. The CDR3 is CAISEDRGINYGYTF. The CDR3 DNA reads TGTGCCATCAGTGAGGACAGGGGGATTAACTATGGCTACACCTTC.

The chain combines TRBV9 with TRBJ2-4; D remains ambiguous. The CDR3 covers 17 residues. Germline V gives CDR1 SGDLS, CDR2 YYNGEE. V lost 4 bases and J lost 0, with 17 bases in between. The CDR3 reads CASSPRPSLRAKNIQYF. The CDR3 nucleotides are TGTGCCAGCAGCCCTAGGCCCTCACTGAGAGCCAAAAACATTCAGTACTTC.

The J gene is TRBJ2-2, the V gene TRBV27, with 7 nucleotides matching TRBD1. The CDR3 sequence is 15 residues long. Trimming cost V 2 bases and J 0 bases; bases outside gene matches: 0. CDR1 MNHEY and CDR2 SMNVEV come from the germline V gene (reference sequence). CDR3 sequence: CASSLGQANTGELFF. The CDR3 coding sequence is TGTGCCAGCAGTTTAGGACAGGCGAACACCGGGGAGCTGTTTTTT.

The chain uses TRBV29-1 and TRBJ1-1; TRBD1 matches 7 bases. The CDR3 sequence is 12 residues long. V trimming: 8 bases; J trimming: 4 bases; junction bases outside the gene matches: 7. CDR1 and CDR2 (germline): SQVTM, ANQGSEA. CDR3 sequence (DNA): TGCAGCATCACCTCAGGGGGCACTGAAGCTTTCTTT. Its translation: CSITSGGTEAFF.

The chain is built from TRBV7-9 and TRBJ1-2; the match to TRBD1 covers 8 bases. The CDR3 is 15 amino acids. The germline V gene has CDR1 SEHNR and CDR2 FQNEAQ (reference sequence). With V trimmed by 2 bases and J by 2 bases, 4 bases remained unmatched. CDR3 sequence: CASSLRQGRNYGYTF. The CDR3 nucleotides read TGTGCCAGCAGCTTAAGACAGGGGAGGAACTATGGCTACACCTTC.

This clone was recorded a few times. The V call is TRBV10-2, the J call TRBJ2-7; possible D gene TRBD1, 5 bases. This CDR3 contains 14 residues. Trimming removed 2 bases from V and 2 bases from J, with 10 bases in between. CDR1 and CDR2 from the germline V gene are WSHSY and SAAADI. The CDR3 sequence: CASSERAGTYEQYF. The CDR3 DNA follows: TGCGCCAGCAGTGAGCGGGCAGGGACCTACGAGCAGTACTTC.

Notes on this clone: This same CDR3 is encoded by further DNA sequences in the sample. The J gene is TRBJ2-7, the V gene TRBV5-1, with D tentatively TRBD2 (6 bases). The CDR3 is made up of 15 amino acids. The germline V gene has CDR1 SGHRS and CDR2 YFSETQ. The V end was cut by 0 bases, the J end by 2 bases, with 12 bases between. CDR3 sequence (DNA): TGCGCCAGCAGCTTGGGCGGGACTGGTACCTACGAGCAGTACTTC. Its protein product is CASSLGGTGTYEQYF. Supplemented by reference TRBV5-1 and TRBJ2-7, the full variable domain reads KAGVTQTPRYLIKTRGQQVTLSCSPISGHRSVSWYQQTPGQGLQFLFEYFSETQRNKGNFPGRFSGRQFSNSRSEMNVSTLELGDSALYLCASSLGGTGTYEQYFGPGTRLTVT.

This clone came up a few times. The V gene is TRBV7-8, the J gene TRBJ2-7; 10 nucleotides agree with TRBD2. With 2 bases clipped from V and 7 bases from J, the junction kept 11 bases outside the gene matches. Germline loops: CDR1 SGHVS, CDR2 FQNEAQ. The CDR3 is made up of 16 amino acids. The CDR3 DNA reads TGTGCCAGCAGCTTAAGGCTAGCGGGGGCCCCCCGGGAGCAGTACTTC. Encoded protein: CASSLRLAGAPREQYF.

The J gene is TRBJ1-2, the V gene TRBV28, with D maybe TRBD1 (5 bases). Germline lookup yields CDR1 MDHEN and CDR2 SYDVKM. This CDR3 is 12 amino acids long. V gave up 5 bases and J gave up 3 bases, with 7 bases separating them. As DNA, the CDR3 is TGTGCCAGCAGTATACAGGACTATGGCTACACCTTC. This translates into CASSIQDYGYTF.

This clone turned up a few times. The gene calls are TRBV7-2 and TRBJ2-3, with 15 bases fitting TRBD2. Trimming removed 1 base from V and 5 bases from J; junction bases left unmatched: 4. The V gene's germline CDR1 is SGHTA and CDR2 FQGNSA. The length of the CDR3 is 17 residues. CDR3 sequence (DNA): TGTGCCAGCAGCTTAGTAGGACTAGCGGGAGGGGTAGATACGCAGTATTTT. Translated: CASSLVGLAGGVDTQYF.

CDR3 DNA: TGTGCCAGCAGCTTCCTCATTAGTGAGCAGTTCTTC. Encoded protein: CASSFLISEQFF. The chain employs TRBV5-6 and TRBJ2-1; no clear D gene. CDR1 and CDR2 (germline): SGHDT, YYEEEE. The CDR3 runs 12 residues. V dropped 2 bases and J dropped 9 bases, with 9 bases sitting between them.

The CDR3 sequence: CASLTEVNEKLFF. The CDR3 DNA follows: TGTGCCAGCCTGACAGAAGTTAATGAAAAACTGTTTTTT. J is TRBJ1-4 and V is TRBV6-5, with a possible D match to TRBD1 (5 bases). From germline, CDR1 is MNHEY and CDR2 SVGAGI. Trimming took 8 bases from V and 4 from J, leaving 11 bases between them. This CDR3 contains 13 residues.